The clone carrying this T cell receptor beta chain has ten or more counts. Antigen unknown. Mouse gene names and germline throughout. The CDR3 end lies 4 residues beyond the end of the read and is filled in from the germline J gene. These data are taken from a study of CD8+ T cells in alopecia areata. Study overall: The graft donors were approximately 6-12-month-old C3H/HeJ mice with spontaneous alopecia, and their skin went to 7-10-week-old female C3H/HeJ mice. Findings and caveats of the study: Clonality in lesional scalp, especially alopecia totalis/universalis, exceeded that of normal scalp. Shared TCR sequences were less clear between patients than in mice, possibly partly from HLA diversity. When scalp samples are sequenced, resident alphabeta T cells of normal skin are also captured.

The V end was cut by 3 bases, the J end by 0 bases, with 11 bases between. Per germline, CDR1 MNHDT and CDR2 YYDKIL. The CDR3 consists of 15 residues. In each case, RNA was isolated and then reverse transcribed into cDNA as the sequencing template. Clones were sequenced by immunoSEQ multiplex PCR, and TCRdb holds only the in-frame ones, with some missing. Listed here are around 300,000 clones without any singletons, the top ten holding about 1.2%. The authors sorted pooled cutaneous lymph node cells using CD4, CD8alpha, NKG2D, NKG2ACE and other markers. This TCR came from a C3H/HeJ mouse with alopecia areata. This line is of MHC haplotype H2-k. Specimen: CD4+ T cells sorted from a lymph node. The chain uses TRBV17 and TRBJ1-2; weak D call: TRBD1 (6 bases). The CDR3 protein is CASSSSPGANSDYTF. CDR3 DNA (partial): TGTGCTAGCAGTAGTTCCCCAGGGGCAAACTCC.